Presented here are 2 T cell receptor beta chains from one specimen sequenced in a study of chemoradiotherapy in HPV16-positive cancers. Assay used: immunoSEQ multiplex PCR; TCRdb lists only in-frame clones, some missing. In the table there are some 27,000 clones, around 94% of which are singletons. The sample was blood, taken from a patient who underwent chemoradiotherapy. The receptor set was obtained from a human donor with HPV-associated anogenital cancer.

This clone showed up just once. The gene calls are TRBV28 and TRBJ1-4, with D unclear. The germline V and J ends were trimmed by 8 bases and 7 bases, with 14 bases remaining between them. The CDR3 totals 13 residues. The germline gives CDR1 MDHEN, CDR2 SYDVKM. CDR3 DNA sequence: TGTGCCAGCGTTAGTCCGGCGGGTGAAAAACTGTTTTTT. Its translation: CASVSPAGEKLFF.

The J gene is TRBJ2-3, the V gene TRBV5-1; 7 bases are shared with TRBD2. This CDR3 comprises 15 residues. V was pared by 4 bases and J by 0 bases, with 5 bases of the junction left unmatched. CDR1 and CDR2 from the germline V gene are SGHRS and YFSETQ. Here the CDR3 reads CASSVGGTSTDTQYF. The CDR3 DNA is TGCGCCAGCAGCGTGGGAGGGACTAGCACAGATACGCAGTATTTT. The full variable domain, with the rest looked up from reference TRBV5-1 and TRBJ2-3, is KAGVTQTPRYLIKTRGQQVTLSCSPISGHRSVSWYQQTPGQGLQFLFEYFSETQRNKGNFPGRFSGRQFSNSRSEMNVSTLELGDSALYLCASSVGGTSTDTQYFGPGTRLTVL.